The 27 T cell receptor beta chains listed next were all sequenced from one sample in a study of early T cells in non-severe SARS-CoV-2 infection. MiXCR, run by TCRdb on the 5' RACE reads, gives a single entry per CDR3 protein. This table has some 85,000 distinct CDR3 sequences, roughly an eighth appearing once. The sample taken for sequencing was whole blood. Receptors originate from an adult who was a healthcare worker with PCR-confirmed SARS-CoV-2 infection or an uninfected control (not recorded which).

This clonotype occurred many times. The chain is built from TRBV10-1 and TRBJ2-7, with a weak D call TRBD2 (5 bases). Germline values: CDR1 WNHNN, CDR2 SYGVQD (reference sequence). This CDR3 comprises 13 residues. V dropped 2 bases and J dropped 6 bases, with 11 bases sitting between them. CDR3 DNA sequence: TGCGCCAGCAGTGAGAGTCCGGCGGGCGAGCAGTACTTC. Translating it yields CASSESPAGEQYF.

This clonotype was found many times. This chain uses TRBV7-9 with TRBJ2-5, with D maybe TRBD2 (5 bases). The CDR3 length is 14 residues. The V end was cut by 5 bases, the J end by 5 bases, with 15 bases between. Germline CDR1 reads SEHNR; CDR2 reads FQNEAQ (reference sequence). This CDR3 is CASSPRGLHETQYF. The CDR3 DNA reads as TGTGCCAGCAGCCCCCGCGGACTCCACGAGACCCAGTACTTC.

The chain uses TRBV9 and TRBJ2-1, with 15 bases fitting TRBD2. This CDR3 spans 19 amino acids. Looked up from germline, CDR1 is SGDLS and CDR2 is YYNGEE. V shed 2 bases and J 1 base; nucleotides not matched to a gene: 7. CDR3 in DNA: TGTGCCAGCAGCGTGGGACTAGCGGGGGGCCCCCTTTCCTACAATGAGCAGTTCTTC. Protein sequence: CASSVGLAGGPLSYNEQFF.

V and J are TRBV9 and TRBJ2-7; 11 bases map to TRBD1. In germline, CDR1 is SGDLS, CDR2 YYNGEE. The CDR3 extends over 15 amino acids. V lost 5 bases to trimming and J lost 4 bases; unmatched junction nucleotides: 8. CDR3 bases: TGTGCCAGCAGTGCCGGGACAGGGGGAGGATACGAGCAGTACTTC. As protein: CASSAGTGGGYEQYF.

This clonotype was detected many times. The chain couples TRBV30 to TRBJ1-6; D unclear. The CDR3 totals 13 residues. Trimming removed 0 bases from V and 7 bases from J, with 7 bases in between. CDR1 is GTSNPN, CDR2 SVGIG, per germline (reference sequence). The CDR3 region is CAWSVLRNSPLHF. In DNA form, the CDR3 reads TGTGCCTGGAGTGTTCTCCGGAATTCACCCCTCCACTTT.

In this sample, this clonotype turned up a few times. The chain couples TRBV5-5 to TRBJ1-5; D is perhaps TRBD1 (6 bases). From germline, CDR1 is SGHKS and CDR2 YYEKEE (reference sequence). V dropped 8 bases and J dropped 6 bases, with 24 bases sitting between them. The CDR3 has 16 residues. CDR3 amino acids: CASTQGPTGVSQPQHF. CDR3 in DNA: TGTGCCAGTACCCAGGGGCCCACAGGAGTCAGTCAGCCCCAGCATTTT.

The DNA for the CDR3 is TGTGCCAGCAGAATGGGAGGCCCTCTCCGAACTAACTATGGCTACACCTTC. This gives the protein CASRMGGPLRTNYGYTF. The gene calls are TRBV28 and TRBJ1-2, with D unresolved. V lost 6 bases to trimming and J lost 0 bases, with 20 bases between them. Germline CDR1 and CDR2: MDHEN and SYDVKM. The length of the CDR3 is 17 residues.

In its sample, this clonotype was seen many times. This chain links TRBV20-1 with TRBJ1-2; TRBD1 might be the D (5 bases). Trimming took off 1 base at V and 4 bases at J, with 22 bases between the two ends. Germline assignment: CDR1 DFQATT and CDR2 SNEGSKA (reference sequence). This CDR3 comprises 17 residues. DNA for the CDR3: TGCAGTGCTAGAGTGTTGGCAGGGAGACGGCGGGGCTATGGCTACACCTTC. Residues: CSARVLAGRRRGYGYTF.

V is TRBV5-1 and J is TRBJ1-4; a weak D match, TRBD1 (6 bases). Germline V lookup: CDR1 SGHRS, CDR2 YFSETQ. The CDR3 runs to 14 residues. V was trimmed by 6 bases and J by 3 bases, leaving 12 bases between them. The CDR3 DNA reads as TGCGCCAGCAACGAACAGGGAGCTAATGAAAAACTGTTTTTT. Translated: CASNEQGANEKLFF.

The V and J genes are TRBV2 and TRBJ2-2; the D gene is possibly TRBD1 (5 bases). Germline-derived CDR1 and CDR2 are SNHLY and FYNNEI. The CDR3 runs 15 residues. Trimming stripped 1 base from V and 6 bases from J, with 12 bases between. This CDR3 reads CASSEVAGSAGELFF. The DNA of the CDR3 is TGTGCCAGCAGTGAAGTGGCAGGGTCGGCCGGGGAGCTGTTTTTT. Based on the CDR3 plus reference TRBV2 and TRBJ2-2, the full variable domain is EPEVTQTPSHQVTQMGQEVILRCVPISNHLYFYWYRQILGQKVEFLVSFYNNEISEKSEIFDDQFSVERPDGSNFTLKIRSTKLEDSAMYFCASSEVAGSAGELFFGEGSRLTVL.

This clonotype was observed a few times. The chain carries TRBV5-5 and TRBJ2-7; 10 positions agree with TRBD2. CDR1 and CDR2 (germline): SGHKS, YYEKEE (reference sequence). The trim removed 4 bases at V and 3 bases at J, leaving 10 bases unmatched. The CDR3 covers 16 residues. The CDR3 reads CASSNGLAANFYEQYF. Here the CDR3 DNA reads TGTGCCAGCAGCAACGGACTAGCGGCCAATTTCTACGAGCAGTACTTC.

This clonotype was counted many times. This chain connects TRBV11-2 to TRBJ2-3, with 12 bases matching TRBD2. V lost 5 bases and J lost 6; bases outside the gene matches: 12. Germline V gives CDR1 SGHAT, CDR2 FQNNGV. CDR3 size: 17 residues. For the CDR3, the DNA is TGTGCCAGCAGCCCCGGGGTACTAGCGGGGGGCTGGGATACGCAGTATTTT. This gives the protein CASSPGVLAGGWDTQYF.

The chain employs TRBV5-1 and TRBJ2-1, with a tentative D call TRBD2 (6 bases). CDR1 and CDR2 from the germline V gene are SGHRS and YFSETQ. CDR3 length: 12 amino acids. V was pared by 0 bases and J by 11 bases, with 9 bases between. As DNA, the CDR3 is TGCGCCAGCAGCTTGGAGGGCGGGAAGCAGTTCTTC. It yields the protein CASSLEGGKQFF.

This clonotype was seen more than once but under ten times. The rearrangement uses TRBV14 and TRBJ2-1, with D hard to call. The V gene lost 4 bases and the J gene lost 8 bases, with 21 bases spanning the gap. Germline V gives CDR1 SGHDN, CDR2 FVKESK. This CDR3 is built from 16 residues. CDR3 DNA: TGTGCCAGCAGCCCCCTTGGGCTAGTCGGTCGGGATGAGCAGTTCTTC. Translation: CASSPLGLVGRDEQFF.

This clonotype was observed a handful of times. V and J are TRBV12-2 and TRBJ2-7. TRBV12-2 is reported as a pseudogene. The CDR3 totals 15 residues. The DNA of the CDR3 is TGTGCAAGTCGCTTAGCCATTTTGATTCCCTACGAGCAGTACTTC. Protein sequence: CASRLAILIPYEQYF.

This clonotype has ten or more counts. The chain links TRBV20-1 to TRBJ2-1, with 9 nucleotides matching TRBD2. V shed 2 bases and J 8 bases; nucleotides not matched to a gene: 13. The CDR3 has 16 amino acids. In germline, CDR1 is DFQATT, CDR2 SNEGSKA (reference sequence). The DNA for the CDR3 is TGCAGTGCTAGAAACCCAGCGGGGGGACCCTCGGATGAGCAGTTCTTC. As protein: CSARNPAGGPSDEQFF.

This rearrangement joins TRBV5-1 to TRBJ2-7; TRBD2 agrees at 8 bases. This CDR3 comprises 15 residues. Looked up from germline, CDR1 is SGHRS and CDR2 is YFSETQ. With 0 bases clipped from V and 7 bases from J, the junction kept 9 bases outside the gene matches. DNA of the CDR3: TGCGCCAGCAGCTTGGCACGGGGGGGCCTGCGGGAGCAGTACTTC. Translated: CASSLARGGLREQYF.

This clonotype was observed a few times. This rearrangement joins TRBV6-1 to TRBJ1-4; D call uncertain. The CDR3 is made up of 14 amino acids. Germline V gene sequence: CDR1 MNHNS, CDR2 SASEGT. The V end lost 6 bases, the J end lost 5 bases, and 13 bases lay between the germline ends. CDR3 region: CASRSGENNEKLFF. As DNA, the CDR3 is TGTGCCAGCAGATCGGGAGAAAACAATGAAAAACTGTTTTTT.

The sample holds a few counts of this clonotype. V usage is TRBV28 and J usage is TRBJ2-3; TRBD1 or TRBD2 may be the D gene (5 bases each). The V end lost 3 bases, the J end lost 2 bases, and 18 bases lay between the germline ends. Germline values: CDR1 MDHEN, CDR2 SYDVKM. The CDR3 totals 17 residues. The CDR3, as DNA: TGTGCCAGCAGTTTGGTTGCAAGACGGGGCCTCACAGATACGCAGTATTTT. This translates into CASSLVARRGLTDTQYF.

This chain links TRBV10-3 with TRBJ2-5; 9 bases are a match to TRBD2. The germline V gene has CDR1 ENHRY and CDR2 SYGVKD. The J segment lost 2 bases and the V segment lost 5 bases, leaving 3 bases of the junction unmatched. The CDR3 is made up of 14 amino acids. The CDR3 is CAISQGLAQETQYF. The CDR3 nucleotides read TGTGCCATCAGTCAGGGACTAGCTCAAGAGACCCAGTACTTC.

V gene TRBV7-2 combines with J gene TRBJ2-1, with D maybe TRBD1 (6 bases). Germline V lookup: CDR1 SGHTA, CDR2 FQGNSA. This CDR3 has 19 residues. Trimming pared 5 bases from V and 3 bases from J, leaving 26 bases between. CDR3 in DNA: TGTGCCAGCAGCCTTGCCGGACAGCGGCCTTCTGGGAGCTACAATGAGCAGTTCTTC. The encoded protein is CASSLAGQRPSGSYNEQFF.

This clonotype was observed many times. J is TRBJ1-2 and V is TRBV6-5; 9 nucleotides line up with TRBD1. The CDR3 is made up of 14 amino acids. With 1 base clipped from V and 6 bases from J, the junction kept 3 bases outside the gene matches. Germline-derived CDR1 and CDR2 are MNHEY and SVGAGI. The CDR3 sequence is CASSYYRDRDGYTF. The CDR3 DNA reads as TGTGCCAGCAGTTACTACCGGGACAGGGATGGCTACACCTTC.

This clonotype appeared many times. This sequence joins TRBV19 and TRBJ1-2; D ambiguous. V was pared by 3 bases and J by 8 bases, with 10 bases between. This CDR3 spans 12 amino acids. Germline assignment: CDR1 LNHDA and CDR2 SQIVND (reference sequence). The CDR3 spells CASSIVGGGYTF. The CDR3 DNA reads TGTGCCAGTAGTATCGTTGGAGGGGGCTACACCTTC. Together with reference TRBV19 and TRBJ1-2, the CDR3 gives the full variable domain: DGGITQSPKYLFRKEGQNVTLSCEQNLNHDAMYWYRQDPGQGLRLIYYSQIVNDFQKGDIAEGYSVSREKKESFPLTVTSAQKNPTAFYLCASSIVGGGYTFGSGTRLTVV.

This clonotype has just one count. The rearrangement links TRBV20-1 to TRBJ1-1; possible D gene TRBD1, 5 bases. The CDR3 runs 14 residues. The ends were cut back, 3 bases at V and 1 base at J, with 12 bases in the middle. Per the germline V gene, CDR1 is DFQATT and CDR2 is SNEGSKA (reference sequence). This CDR3 is CSARVDRENTEAFF. CDR3 coding DNA: TGCAGTGCTAGGGTAGACAGAGAGAACACTGAAGCTTTCTTT.

In its sample, this clonotype was seen many times. The chain joins TRBV9 to TRBJ1-2, with TRBD1 identical over 7 bases. This CDR3 spans 14 amino acids. Germline trimming cut 3 bases from V and 6 bases from J; bases unmatched to any gene: 8. CDR1 and CDR2 (germline): SGDLS, YYNGEE. In nucleotides, the CDR3 is TGTGCCAGCAGCGCGGGGACAGTCCCCGATGGCTACACCTTC. Residues: CASSAGTVPDGYTF.

The genes are TRBV6-8 and TRBJ1-1; D is unresolved. The ends were cut back, 5 bases at V and 3 bases at J, with 10 bases in the middle. CDR3 length: 13 residues. Germline CDR1 MNHGY, CDR2 SAAAGT. CDR3 sequence: CASSASGDTEAFF. The CDR3 DNA reads TGTGCCAGCAGTGCCAGCGGCGACACTGAAGCTTTCTTT.

The J gene is TRBJ2-5, the V gene TRBV29-1, with 7 bases identical to TRBD2. The V gene's germline CDR1 is SQVTM and CDR2 ANQGSEA. This CDR3 has 15 amino acids. After removal of 1 base from V and 7 bases from J, the junction contained 12 bases not matched to a gene. CDR3 region: CSVEGASPREVTQYF. For the CDR3, the DNA is TGCAGCGTTGAAGGGGCCTCCCCTCGGGAGGTGACCCAGTACTTC. Supplemented by reference TRBV29-1 and TRBJ2-5, the full variable domain reads SAVISQKPSRDICQRGTSLTIQCQVDSQVTMMFWYRQQPGQSLTLIATANQGSEATYESGFVIDKFPISRPNLTFSTLTVSNMSPEDSSIYLCSVEGASPREVTQYFGPGTRLLVL.